Below, 20 T cell receptor beta chains from the same sample are listed, as sequenced in a study of CD8+ T cells in alopecia areata. Extracted RNA was reverse transcribed into cDNA, the sequencing template. The method was immunoSEQ multiplex PCR; TCRdb's version includes in-frame clones alone and lacks a portion of them. The table lists 150,000 to 200,000 clones, roughly three fifths of them singletons, with 3.3% in the top ten. Treatment in this sample: oral pan-JAK inhibitor, 5-10 mg twice daily. The input for sequencing was CD4+ T cells sorted from blood, taken at week 4, from a patient treated with tofacitinib. Receptors originate from a human donor with alopecia areata.

A note on this clone: One end of the junction fails to match germline, which may point to a read error. This chain uses TRBV6-5 with TRBJ1-1, with TRBD1 matching 8 bases. Germline V gene sequence: CDR1 MNHEY, CDR2 SVGAGI. This CDR3 comprises 15 residues. The CDR3 DNA reads as TGTGCCAGCGGTTATTCAGGGGGCTCGAACACTGAAGCTTTCTTT. It translates to CASGYSGGSNTEAFF.

This clone has just one count. The chain is built from TRBV7-2 and TRBJ2-2; 8 bases line up with TRBD1. The CDR3 loop spans 14 amino acids. Losses at the gene ends were 6 bases for V and 4 bases for J; bases not matched to a gene: 4. The germline V gene encodes CDR1 SGHTA and CDR2 FQGNSA. In DNA form, the CDR3 reads TGTGCCAGCAGACTCACAGGGGGCACCGGGGAGCTGTTTTTT. As protein: CASRLTGGTGELFF.

The chain employs TRBV7-2 and TRBJ2-5; D call uncertain. Germline CDR1 and CDR2: SGHTA and FQGNSA. V was cut by 0 bases and J by 7 bases, with 15 bases left in between. The CDR3 is 15 residues long. CDR3: CASSLATAAMATQYF. CDR3 DNA: TGTGCCAGCAGCTTAGCCACGGCTGCTATGGCGACCCAGTACTTC.

V is TRBV5-6 and J is TRBJ2-7; D unresolved. CDR3 size: 14 residues. Trimming removed 7 bases at V and 2 bases at J, with 16 bases between. In germline, CDR1 is SGHDT, CDR2 YYEEEE. The CDR3 region has the DNA TGTGCCAGCGGCGGCCTAGGAACCACCTACGAGCAGTACTTC. Amino acid sequence: CASGGLGTTYEQYF.

Remarks on this clone: Distinct nucleotide sequences in the sample also encode this CDR3. The chain carries TRBV29-1 and TRBJ1-2; D may be TRBD1 (5 bases). The CDR3 is made up of 11 amino acids. In germline, CDR1 is SQVTM, CDR2 ANQGSEA. Deletions cut 4 bases from V and 3 bases from J, with 6 bases between. The CDR3, as DNA: TGCAGCGTTGTACAGGACTATGGCTACACCTTC. Protein sequence: CSVVQDYGYTF. The whole variable domain, remainder taken from reference TRBV29-1 and TRBJ1-2, is SAVISQKPSRDICQRGTSLTIQCQVDSQVTMMFWYRQQPGQSLTLIATANQGSEATYESGFVIDKFPISRPNLTFSTLTVSNMSPEDSSIYLCSVVQDYGYTFGSGTRLTVV.

The chain carries TRBV5-1 and TRBJ1-1; 10 bases line up with TRBD1. The CDR3 runs to 15 residues. Germline lookup yields CDR1 SGHRS and CDR2 YFSETQ. After removal of 0 bases from V and 5 bases from J, the junction contained 4 bases not matched to a gene. The chain's CDR3 is CASSLVGTGDTEAFF. CDR3 DNA sequence: TGCGCCAGCAGCTTGGTAGGGACAGGGGATACTGAAGCTTTCTTT. The complete variable domain, with remaining parts taken from reference TRBV5-1 and TRBJ1-1, reads KAGVTQTPRYLIKTRGQQVTLSCSPISGHRSVSWYQQTPGQGLQFLFEYFSETQRNKGNFPGRFSGRQFSNSRSEMNVSTLELGDSALYLCASSLVGTGDTEAFFGQGTRLTVV.

V and J are TRBV30 and TRBJ2-1; TRBD1 or TRBD2 may be the D gene (6 bases each). Germline V gene lookup returns CDR1 GTSNPN and CDR2 SVGIG (reference sequence). Trimming pared 5 bases from V and 9 bases from J, leaving 11 bases between. The CDR3 has 11 amino acids. In DNA, the CDR3 is TGTGCCTGGGGGGGGCTCCGTGAGCAGTTCTTC. Its translation is CAWGGLREQFF.

The rearrangement links TRBV7-9 to TRBJ2-6; 7 nucleotides agree with TRBD2. V shed 1 base, J shed 2 bases, and the junction held 2 bases outside the gene matches. Germline V gene sequence: CDR1 SEHNR, CDR2 FQNEAQ (reference sequence). The length of the CDR3 is 16 residues. CDR3 loop: CASSLEGRAGANVLTF. In nucleotides, the CDR3 is TGTGCCAGCAGCTTAGAGGGGAGGGCTGGGGCCAACGTCCTGACTTTC.

This rearrangement joins TRBV5-6 to TRBJ2-1, with TRBD2 as a possible D gene (5 bases). Germline V gene lookup returns CDR1 SGHDT and CDR2 YYEEEE. The V end was cut by 4 bases, the J end by 12 bases, with 20 bases between. This CDR3 contains 14 residues. The DNA for the CDR3 is TGTGCCAGCAGCCGCTTTAGGTCCGGGGAACCGCAGTTCTTC. It codes for CASSRFRSGEPQFF.

The chain employs TRBV29-1 and TRBJ1-2; TRBD1 agrees at 7 bases. CDR1 is SQVTM, CDR2 ANQGSEA, per germline. The CDR3 sequence is 12 residues long. Germline trimming cut 7 bases from V and 7 bases from J; bases unmatched to any gene: 9. CDR3 amino acids: CSASTGSGGYTF. The CDR3 DNA sequence: TGCAGCGCTTCGACAGGGTCGGGTGGCTACACCTTC.

This clone was found a few times. The chain joins TRBV30 to TRBJ1-1, with D maybe TRBD1 (6 bases). The V end lost 1 base, the J end lost 6 bases, and 15 bases lay between the germline ends. The germline gives CDR1 GTSNPN, CDR2 SVGIG (reference sequence). The CDR3 is 14 residues long. CDR3 protein: CAWSGVQGTAEAFF. The CDR3 DNA sequence: TGTGCCTGGAGTGGAGTCCAGGGGACGGCTGAAGCTTTCTTT. Together with reference TRBV30 and TRBJ1-1, the CDR3 gives the full variable domain: SQTIHQWPATLVQPVGSPLSLECTVEGTSNPNLYWYRQAAGRGLQLLFYSVGIGQISSEVPQNLSASRPQDRQFILSSKKLLLSDSGFYLCAWSGVQGTAEAFFGQGTRLTVV.

This clone was observed a handful of times. The gene calls are TRBV29-1 and TRBJ2-3; no clear D. Germline V gene data show CDR1 as SQVTM and CDR2 as ANQGSEA. The V and J ends lost 6 bases and 2 bases respectively, with 6 bases between them. CDR3 length equals 11 residues. The CDR3 DNA is TGCAGCGTGAGGATCACAGATACGCAGTATTTT. Translation: CSVRITDTQYF.

This clone was seen only a few times. The chain links TRBV27 to TRBJ1-6; 11 bases fit TRBD1. In germline, CDR1 is MNHEY, CDR2 SMNVEV (reference sequence). The CDR3 is 14 residues long. J gave up 10 bases and V 6 bases, and 5 bases lay outside the gene matches. CDR3 region: CASSLGDRGSPLHF. CDR3 DNA: TGTGCCAGCAGCCTCGGGGACAGGGGGTCACCCCTCCACTTT.

V and J are TRBV28 and TRBJ1-1, with D tentatively TRBD1 (5 bases). Trimming took off 7 bases at V and 7 bases at J, with 10 bases between the two ends. Per germline, CDR1 MDHEN and CDR2 SYDVKM. This CDR3 spans 11 amino acids. CDR3 DNA: TGTGCCAGCAATACACAGGTTGAAGCTTTCTTT. Encoded protein: CASNTQVEAFF.

The chain joins TRBV30 to TRBJ2-7, with D tentatively TRBD1 (6 bases). V was trimmed by 4 bases and J by 2 bases, leaving 15 bases between them. The CDR3 has 14 residues. Germline V gene data show CDR1 as GTSNPN and CDR2 as SVGIG (reference sequence). The CDR3 loop is CAWTRQAAAYEQYF. The CDR3 DNA reads as TGTGCCTGGACTAGACAGGCCGCAGCCTACGAGCAGTACTTC.

This clone was counted only a few times. The chain links TRBV29-1 to TRBJ2-2; a possible D gene is TRBD1 (6 bases). The V gene's germline CDR1 is SQVTM and CDR2 ANQGSEA. The CDR3 totals 12 residues. Trimming shortened V by 7 bases and J by 3 bases, and 9 bases separated the two germline ends. CDR3 protein: CSAGQHTGELFF. The CDR3 bases are TGCAGCGCCGGACAGCACACCGGGGAGCTGTTTTTT.

The chain joins TRBV30 to TRBJ1-2; D gene uncertain. V lost 4 bases and J lost 5, with 11 bases in between. Germline CDR1 and CDR2: GTSNPN and SVGIG (reference sequence). This CDR3 region has 12 residues. The DNA of the CDR3 is TGTGCCTGGACCAGTCCACAATATGGCTACACCTTC. This encodes CAWTSPQYGYTF.

Here the CDR3 DNA reads TGTGCCAGCAGATTGACGGGTGTCGAGGGACTGTTTTTT. This gives the protein CASRLTGVEGLFF. The chain combines TRBV5-6 with TRBJ1-4; D unresolved. The V end lost 5 bases, the J end lost 13 bases, and 18 bases lay between the germline ends. This CDR3 contains 13 residues. Germline V CDR1 and CDR2: SGHDT, YYEEEE.

V gene TRBV9 combines with J gene TRBJ2-1, with 11 bases matching TRBD2. The CDR3 totals 15 residues. CDR1 and CDR2 from the germline V gene are SGDLS and YYNGEE. V shed 2 bases and J 3 bases; nucleotides not matched to a gene: 1. The CDR3 here is CASSVLAGGYNEQFF. CDR3 nucleotide sequence: TGTGCCAGCAGCGTTCTAGCGGGGGGCTACAATGAGCAGTTCTTC.

This clone was counted between two and nine times. The chain employs TRBV7-2 and TRBJ2-7, with 9 bases lining up with TRBD1. The trim removed 2 bases at V and 3 bases at J, leaving 5 bases unmatched. The CDR3 runs to 15 residues. From germline, CDR1 is SGHTA and CDR2 FQGNSA. CDR3 sequence reads: CASSLYGTGLYEQYF. The CDR3 nucleotides are TGTGCCAGCAGCTTATACGGGACAGGGCTCTACGAGCAGTACTTC.